These T cell receptor beta chains were read from a single sample in a study of neurological immune-mediated disorders. TCRdb re-called the 5' RACE reads through MiXCR, storing one row per CDR3 protein. Of around 29,000 distinct CDR3 sequences in the sample, under 6% were seen once. Source material: CD4+ T cells from blood. The receptors originated from a woman aged 50 to 60 in good health. Each CDR3 is given without its conserved first and last residue.

v_call: TRBV12-3/TRBV12-4; cdr3_length: 12; cdr3_aa: ASSPLGPNTEAF
v_call: TRBV7-2; cdr3_length: 13; cdr3_aa: ASSPHQGLGNEQY
v_call: TRBV19; cdr3_length: 11; cdr3_aa: ASSISGNQPQH
v_call: TRBV7-2; cdr3_length: 12; cdr3_aa: ASSRDRSSYEQY
v_call: TRBV15; cdr3_length: 13; cdr3_aa: ATSPFTGGDNEQF
v_call: TRBV24-1; cdr3_length: 12; cdr3_aa: ATSETGYTGELF
v_call: TRBV6-2/TRBV6-3; cdr3_length: 14; cdr3_aa: ASSQREPKAKNIQY
v_call: TRBV30; cdr3_length: 18; cdr3_aa: AWSVLPGIQLAGKRNEQF
v_call: TRBV28; cdr3_length: 12; cdr3_aa: ASGEGGRAAEQF
v_call: TRBV5-1; cdr3_length: 13; cdr3_aa: ASRGQGSRADTQY
v_call: TRBV7-3; cdr3_length: 12; cdr3_aa: ASSTEGGPYEQY
v_call: TRBV20-1; cdr3_length: 13; cdr3_aa: SASVRGLADGELF
v_call: TRBV21-1; cdr3_length: 13; cdr3_aa: ARKTILGTKNIQY
v_call: TRBV25-1; cdr3_length: 11; cdr3_aa: ASSVRQGYEQY
v_call: TRBV7-3; cdr3_length: 13; cdr3_aa: ASSSTGTAYNEQF
v_call: TRBV18; cdr3_length: 12; cdr3_aa: ASSPPIGQGEAF
v_call: TRBV7-2; cdr3_length: 11; cdr3_aa: ASSLGPQETQY
v_call: TRBV18; cdr3_length: 14; cdr3_aa: ASSPSGGPSNYGYT
v_call: TRBV7-2; cdr3_length: 12; cdr3_aa: ASSLRTSGLEQY
v_call: TRBV6-1; cdr3_length: 12; cdr3_aa: ASRDRGLNTEAF
v_call: TRBV20-1; cdr3_length: 13; cdr3_aa: SARDYGRAANEQF
v_call: TRBV5-1; cdr3_length: 13; cdr3_aa: ASSPMGSGGSPLH
v_call: TRBV20-1; cdr3_length: 13; cdr3_aa: SAKTGQGAYTEAF
v_call: TRBV5-1; cdr3_length: 13; cdr3_aa: ASSGGSSGANVLT
v_call: TRBV30; cdr3_length: 9; cdr3_aa: AWKHLGEAF
v_call: TRBV5-5; cdr3_length: 13; cdr3_aa: ASSLRSGANTEAF
v_call: TRBV5-1; cdr3_length: 11; cdr3_aa: ASSFGNTGELF
v_call: TRBV5-1; cdr3_length: 14; cdr3_aa: ASSLAVGGYYNEQF
v_call: TRBV5-1; cdr3_length: 16; cdr3_aa: ASSLASRDHPTNYGYT
v_call: TRBV15; cdr3_length: 14; cdr3_aa: NTSALRGVGTDTQY
v_call: TRBV2; cdr3_length: 11; cdr3_aa: ASSEPTNNEQF
v_call: TRBV9; cdr3_length: 14; cdr3_aa: ASSVDPGLVGETQY
v_call: TRBV6-1; cdr3_length: 11; cdr3_aa: ASSEMSPYEQY
v_call: TRBV4-2; cdr3_length: 11; cdr3_aa: ASSPTTGGEQF
v_call: TRBV19; cdr3_length: 9; cdr3_aa: ASSRGTEQF
v_call: TRBV7-2; cdr3_length: 14; cdr3_aa: ASSPGVGQGGYEQY
v_call: TRBV5-1; cdr3_length: 13; cdr3_aa: ASSLLGARGDTQY
v_call: TRBV29-1; cdr3_length: 11; cdr3_aa: SVDERSYNEQF
v_call: TRBV28; cdr3_length: 13; cdr3_aa: ASSRSGTRDSPLH
v_call: TRBV25-1; cdr3_length: 13; cdr3_aa: ASSEPSGAGDIQY
v_call: TRBV29-1; cdr3_length: 12; cdr3_aa: SVGAGAGTDTQY
v_call: TRBV27; cdr3_length: 14; cdr3_aa: ASSFTPPGQGNEQY
v_call: TRBV5-1; cdr3_length: 14; cdr3_aa: ASSLNLLSSYNEQF
v_call: TRBV5-1; cdr3_length: 14; cdr3_aa: ASSWGRPSGANVLT
v_call: TRBV29-1; cdr3_length: 10; cdr3_aa: SVESSADTQY
v_call: TRBV28; cdr3_length: 9; cdr3_aa: ASVEGYEQY
v_call: TRBV5-5; cdr3_length: 12; cdr3_aa: ASSFGSSGNTIY
v_call: TRBV7-2; cdr3_length: 12; cdr3_aa: ATGDRTAQNIQY
v_call: TRBV4-3; cdr3_length: 11; cdr3_aa: ASSQGQNTEAF
v_call: TRBV5-1; cdr3_length: 12; cdr3_aa: ASRKEVTNEKLF
v_call: TRBV28; cdr3_length: 12; cdr3_aa: ASRPTGVKNIQY
v_call: TRBV29-1; cdr3_length: 12; cdr3_aa: SVSEGVMNSPLH
v_call: TRBV5-6; cdr3_length: 13; cdr3_aa: ASSFRGAGANVLT
v_call: TRBV7-2; cdr3_length: 13; cdr3_aa: ASSLRAAPHQPQH
v_call: TRBV5-1; cdr3_length: 11; cdr3_aa: ASGDRLNTEAF
v_call: TRBV18; cdr3_length: 9; cdr3_aa: ASSLATEQF